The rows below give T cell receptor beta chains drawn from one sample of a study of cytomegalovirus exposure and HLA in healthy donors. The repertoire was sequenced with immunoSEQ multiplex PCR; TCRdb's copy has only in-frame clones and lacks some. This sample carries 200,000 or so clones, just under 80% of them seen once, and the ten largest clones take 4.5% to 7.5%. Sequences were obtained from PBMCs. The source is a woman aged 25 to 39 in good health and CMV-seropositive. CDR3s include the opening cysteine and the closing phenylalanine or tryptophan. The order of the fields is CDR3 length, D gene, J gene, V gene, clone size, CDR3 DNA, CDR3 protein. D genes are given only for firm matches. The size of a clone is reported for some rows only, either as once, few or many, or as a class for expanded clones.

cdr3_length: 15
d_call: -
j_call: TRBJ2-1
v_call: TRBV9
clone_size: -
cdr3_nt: TGTGCCAGCAGCCCCCGCGGTTTCTCCTACAATGAGCAGTTCTTC
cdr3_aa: CASSPRGFSYNEQFF

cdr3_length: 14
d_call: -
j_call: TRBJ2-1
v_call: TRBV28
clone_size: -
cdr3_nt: TGTGCCAGCAGCTTCGGCGGACCAGGGAATGAGCAGTTCTTC
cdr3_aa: CASSFGGPGNEQFF

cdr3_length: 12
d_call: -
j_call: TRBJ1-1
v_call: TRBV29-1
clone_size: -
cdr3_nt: TGCAGCGTTGACAGGGTCGGCACTGAAGCTTTCTTT
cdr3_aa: CSVDRVGTEAFF

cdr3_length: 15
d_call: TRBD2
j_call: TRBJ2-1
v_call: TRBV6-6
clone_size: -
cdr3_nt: TGTGCCAGCAGTTACGAGGTAGCGGGGCACAATGAGCAGTTCTTC
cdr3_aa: CASSYEVAGHNEQFF

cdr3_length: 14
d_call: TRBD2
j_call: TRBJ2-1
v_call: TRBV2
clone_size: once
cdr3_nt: TGTGCCAGCAGAGCGGGAGGGCCGCTCAATGAGCAGTTCTTC
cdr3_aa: CASRAGGPLNEQFF

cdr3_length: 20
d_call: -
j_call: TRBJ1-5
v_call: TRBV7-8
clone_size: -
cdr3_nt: TGTGCCAGCAGCTTTCATGGGTCGGACAACCGAATTAATAGCAATCAGCCCCAGCATTTT
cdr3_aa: CASSFHGSDNRINSNQPQHF

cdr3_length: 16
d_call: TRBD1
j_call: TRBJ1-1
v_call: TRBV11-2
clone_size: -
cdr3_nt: TGTGCCAGCAGTCCCAGGGTAGGGACAGACTCGAGGGGAGCTTTCTTT
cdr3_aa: CASSPRVGTDSRGAFF

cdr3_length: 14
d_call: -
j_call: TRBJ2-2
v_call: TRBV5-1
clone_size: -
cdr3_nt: TGCGCCAGCGCCCCCCTACGCGACACCGGGGAGCTGTTTTTT
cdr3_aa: CASAPLRDTGELFF

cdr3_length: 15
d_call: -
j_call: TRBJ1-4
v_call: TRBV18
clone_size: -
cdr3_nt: TGTGCCAGCTCACGCGACCGGGGTCCAGATGAAAAACTGTTTTTT
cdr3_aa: CASSRDRGPDEKLFF

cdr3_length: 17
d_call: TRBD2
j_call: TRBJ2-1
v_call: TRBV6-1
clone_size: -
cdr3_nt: TGTGCCAGCAGTGAAGTGACTAGCCGGTTAGGGAGGAATGAGCAGTTCTTC
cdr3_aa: CASSEVTSRLGRNEQFF

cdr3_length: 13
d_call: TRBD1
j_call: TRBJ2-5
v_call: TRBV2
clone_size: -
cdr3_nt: TGTGCCAGCAGCTACGACAGGGTGGAGACCCAGTACTTC
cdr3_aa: CASSYDRVETQYF

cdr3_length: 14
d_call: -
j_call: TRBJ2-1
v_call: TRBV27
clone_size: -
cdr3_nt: TGTGCCAGCAGTTTCCAACACGTTTTGTATGAGCAGTTCTTC
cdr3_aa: CASSFQHVLYEQFF

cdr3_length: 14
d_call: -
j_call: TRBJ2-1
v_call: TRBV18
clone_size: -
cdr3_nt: TGTGCCAGCTCACCACCCCGGCGGTACAATGAGCAGTTCTTC
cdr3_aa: CASSPPRRYNEQFF

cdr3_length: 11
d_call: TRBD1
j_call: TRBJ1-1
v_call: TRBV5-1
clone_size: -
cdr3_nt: TGCGCCAGCAGCGGGACAGGGGGAGCTTTCTTT
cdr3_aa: CASSGTGGAFF

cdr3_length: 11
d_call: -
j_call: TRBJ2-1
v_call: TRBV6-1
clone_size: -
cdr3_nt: TGTGCCAGTATCCAGGACAATGAGCAGTTCTTC
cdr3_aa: CASIQDNEQFF

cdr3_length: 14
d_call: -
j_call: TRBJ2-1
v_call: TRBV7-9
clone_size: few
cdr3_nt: TGTTCCAGCAGCTTAGAGGGACAATTCAATGAGCAGTTCTTC
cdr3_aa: CSSSLEGQFNEQFF

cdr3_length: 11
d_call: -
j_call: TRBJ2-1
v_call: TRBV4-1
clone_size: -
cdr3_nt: TGCGCCAGCGGGCCCGGGACACAGCAGTTCTTC
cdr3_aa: CASGPGTQQFF

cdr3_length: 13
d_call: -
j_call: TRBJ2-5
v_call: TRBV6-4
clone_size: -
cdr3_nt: TGTGCCAGCAGTGGGGGGCTCGGGGAGACCCAGTACTTC
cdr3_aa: CASSGGLGETQYF

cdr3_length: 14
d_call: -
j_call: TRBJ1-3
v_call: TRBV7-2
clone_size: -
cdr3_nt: TGTGCCACCAACCCAGGGAACTCTGGAAACACCATATATTTT
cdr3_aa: CATNPGNSGNTIYF

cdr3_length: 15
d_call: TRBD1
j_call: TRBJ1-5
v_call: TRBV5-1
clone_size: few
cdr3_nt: TGCGCCAGCAGCTTGGGGGACAGGATGGGGCAGCCCCAGCATTTT
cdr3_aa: CASSLGDRMGQPQHF

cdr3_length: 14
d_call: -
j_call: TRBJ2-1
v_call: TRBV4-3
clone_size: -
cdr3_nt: TGCGCCAGCAGCCAAGGAGCAGGGCTCAATGAGCAGTTCTTC
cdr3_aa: CASSQGAGLNEQFF

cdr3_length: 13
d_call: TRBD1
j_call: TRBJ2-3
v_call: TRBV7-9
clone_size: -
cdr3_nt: TGTGCCAGCAGCGGGACAGAAACAGATACGCAGTATTTT
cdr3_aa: CASSGTETDTQYF

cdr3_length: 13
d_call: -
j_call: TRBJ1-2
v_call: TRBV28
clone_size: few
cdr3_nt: TGTGCCAGCAGCCCCCTGTCTAACTATGGCTACACCTTC
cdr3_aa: CASSPLSNYGYTF

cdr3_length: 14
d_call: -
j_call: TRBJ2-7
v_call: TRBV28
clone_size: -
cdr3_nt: TGTGCCAGCAGTCCGCCGGGACTTCGCTACGAGCAGTACTTC
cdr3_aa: CASSPPGLRYEQYF